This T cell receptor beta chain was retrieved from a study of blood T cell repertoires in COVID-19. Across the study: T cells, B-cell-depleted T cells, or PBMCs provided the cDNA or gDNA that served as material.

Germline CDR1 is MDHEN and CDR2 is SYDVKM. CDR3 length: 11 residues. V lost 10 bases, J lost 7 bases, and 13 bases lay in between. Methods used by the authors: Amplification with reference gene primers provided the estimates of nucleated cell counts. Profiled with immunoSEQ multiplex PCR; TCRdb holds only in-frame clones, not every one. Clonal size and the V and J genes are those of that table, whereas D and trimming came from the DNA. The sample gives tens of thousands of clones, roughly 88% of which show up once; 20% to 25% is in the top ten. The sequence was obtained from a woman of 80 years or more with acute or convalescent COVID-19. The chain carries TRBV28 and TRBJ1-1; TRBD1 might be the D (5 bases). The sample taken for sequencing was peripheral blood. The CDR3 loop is CATEQALEAFF. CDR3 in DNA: TGTGCCACCGAACAGGCGCTTGAAGCTTTCTTT. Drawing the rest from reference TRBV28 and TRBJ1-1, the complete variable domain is DVKVTQSSRYLVKRTGEKVFLECVQDMDHENMFWYRQDPGLGLRLIYFSYDVKMKEKGDIPEGYSVSREKKERFSLILESASTNQTSMYLCATEQALEAFFGQGTRLTVV.